A selection of T cell receptor beta chains follows, all from one sample in a study of response to subunit inactivated influenza vaccine. TCRdb used MiXCR to reprocess the RT-PCR reads, holding one entry per CDR3 protein. In the table there are approximately 230,000 distinct CDR3 sequences, roughly an eighth of which are singletons. The source was non-naive T cells sorted from PBMCs, collected less than 15 days before vaccination. The source is a man between 50 and 59 years old who received an inactivated influenza vaccine. Each CDR3 is given with its conserved first and last residue.

j_call: TRBJ1-2
v_call: TRBV3-1
cdr3_aa: CASSQGVGGYTF

j_call: TRBJ2-1
v_call: TRBV20-1
cdr3_aa: CSANPGTVSYNEQFF

j_call: TRBJ2-1
v_call: TRBV7-9
cdr3_aa: CASSPDPPTGEQFF

j_call: TRBJ2-3
v_call: TRBV5-1
cdr3_aa: CASSLQGPTDTQYF

j_call: TRBJ1-3
v_call: TRBV14
cdr3_aa: CASSAQGNTIYF

j_call: TRBJ2-7
v_call: TRBV6-2/TRBV6-3
cdr3_aa: CASSRMTGGLYEQYF

j_call: TRBJ2-2
v_call: TRBV6-5
cdr3_aa: CASSSGQYTGELFF

j_call: TRBJ2-7
v_call: TRBV18
cdr3_aa: CASSPPKTGAYEQYF

j_call: TRBJ1-6
v_call: TRBV2
cdr3_aa: CASSERADSPLHF

j_call: TRBJ2-1
v_call: TRBV4-2
cdr3_aa: CASSQGRADLYNEQFF

j_call: TRBJ2-1
v_call: TRBV7-2
cdr3_aa: CASSLGGGPNNEQFF

j_call: TRBJ2-3
v_call: TRBV6-5
cdr3_aa: CASSLQIRTDTQYF

j_call: TRBJ2-2
v_call: TRBV18
cdr3_aa: CASSPRGSGELFF

j_call: TRBJ2-1
v_call: TRBV10-3
cdr3_aa: CAISESSTETMKREQFF

j_call: TRBJ1-1
v_call: TRBV11-2
cdr3_aa: CASSLLGTGNTEAFF

j_call: TRBJ1-2
v_call: TRBV10-3
cdr3_aa: CAISESTLEYGYTF

j_call: TRBJ1-6
v_call: TRBV27
cdr3_aa: CASSFRRRGHQILSYNSPLHF

j_call: TRBJ2-2
v_call: TRBV12-3/TRBV12-4
cdr3_aa: CASRQRTGQNTGELFF

j_call: TRBJ2-2
v_call: TRBV6-1
cdr3_aa: CASSLWDRDTGELFF

j_call: TRBJ1-5
v_call: TRBV2
cdr3_aa: CASSELKGLVSDQPQHF

j_call: TRBJ2-7
v_call: TRBV28
cdr3_aa: CASSLASGQGNEQYF

j_call: TRBJ2-2
v_call: TRBV28
cdr3_aa: CASRLTTGGELFF